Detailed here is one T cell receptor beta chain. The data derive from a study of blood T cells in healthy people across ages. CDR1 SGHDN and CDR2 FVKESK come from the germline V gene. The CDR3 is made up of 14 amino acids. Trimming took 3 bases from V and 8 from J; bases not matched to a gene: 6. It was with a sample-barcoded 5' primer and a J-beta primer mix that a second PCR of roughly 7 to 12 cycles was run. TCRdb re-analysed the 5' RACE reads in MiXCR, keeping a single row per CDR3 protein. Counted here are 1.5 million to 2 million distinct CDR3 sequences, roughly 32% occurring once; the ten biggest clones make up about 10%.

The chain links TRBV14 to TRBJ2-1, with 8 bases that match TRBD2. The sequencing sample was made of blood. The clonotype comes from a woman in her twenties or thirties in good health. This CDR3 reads CASSHRTSSYEQFF. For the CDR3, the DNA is TGTGCCAGCAGCCACCGGACTAGCAGCTATGAGCAGTTCTTC.